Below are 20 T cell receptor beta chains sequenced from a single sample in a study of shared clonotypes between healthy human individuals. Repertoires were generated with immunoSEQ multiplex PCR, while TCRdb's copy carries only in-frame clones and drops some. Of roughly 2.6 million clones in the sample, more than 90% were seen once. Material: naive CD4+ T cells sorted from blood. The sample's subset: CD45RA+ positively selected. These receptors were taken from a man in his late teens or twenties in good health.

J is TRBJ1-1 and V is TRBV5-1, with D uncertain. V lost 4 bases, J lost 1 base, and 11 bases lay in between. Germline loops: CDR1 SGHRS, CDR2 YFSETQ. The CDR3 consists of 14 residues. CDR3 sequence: CASSGPSGNTEAFF. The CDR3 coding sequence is TGCGCCAGCAGCGGCCCCTCGGGGAACACTGAAGCTTTCTTT.

Written as DNA, the CDR3 is TGTGCCATCAGTGAGTATTCCGGGACAGGGAACACTGAAGCTTTCTTT. Amino acid sequence: CAISEYSGTGNTEAFF. The chain employs TRBV10-3 and TRBJ1-1, with 8 bases matching TRBD1. This CDR3 is 16 amino acids long. CDR1 and CDR2 from the germline V gene are ENHRY and SYGVKD. With 1 base clipped from V and 1 base from J, the junction kept 5 bases outside the gene matches.

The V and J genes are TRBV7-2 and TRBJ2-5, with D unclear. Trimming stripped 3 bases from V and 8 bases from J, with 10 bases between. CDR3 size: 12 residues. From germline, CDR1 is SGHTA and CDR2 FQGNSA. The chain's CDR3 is CASSLDVSTQYF. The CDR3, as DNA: TGTGCCAGCAGCTTGGACGTCTCTACCCAGTACTTC.

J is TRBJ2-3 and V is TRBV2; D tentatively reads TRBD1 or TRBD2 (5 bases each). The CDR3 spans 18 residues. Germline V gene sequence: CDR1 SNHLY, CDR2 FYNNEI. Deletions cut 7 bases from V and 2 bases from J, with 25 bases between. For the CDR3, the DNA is TGTGCCAGCATGTCGGGACCCCATCCCACACGGACCACAGATACGCAGTATTTT. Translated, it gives CASMSGPHPTRTTDTQYF.

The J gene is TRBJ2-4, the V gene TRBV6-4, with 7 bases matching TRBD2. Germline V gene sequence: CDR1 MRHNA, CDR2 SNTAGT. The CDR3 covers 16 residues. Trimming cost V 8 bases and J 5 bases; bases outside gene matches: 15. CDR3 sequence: CASPHWAGEGQNIQYF. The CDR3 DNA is TGTGCCAGCCCCCATTGGGCGGGAGAGGGTCAAAACATTCAGTACTTC.

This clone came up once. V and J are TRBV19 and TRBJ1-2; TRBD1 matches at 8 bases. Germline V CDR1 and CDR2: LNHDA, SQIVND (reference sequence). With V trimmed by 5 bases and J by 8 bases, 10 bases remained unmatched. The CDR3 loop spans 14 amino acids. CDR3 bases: TGTGCCAGTAGTCTCTTCTCAGGGGGCGGAGGCTACACCTTC. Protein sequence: CASSLFSGGGGYTF.

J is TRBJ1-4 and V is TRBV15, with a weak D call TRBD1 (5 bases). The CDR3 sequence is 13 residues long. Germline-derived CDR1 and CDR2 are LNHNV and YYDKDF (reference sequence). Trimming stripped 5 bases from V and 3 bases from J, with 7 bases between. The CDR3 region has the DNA TGTGCCACCAGCGGAGGGGCTAATGAAAAACTGTTTTTT. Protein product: CATSGGANEKLFF.

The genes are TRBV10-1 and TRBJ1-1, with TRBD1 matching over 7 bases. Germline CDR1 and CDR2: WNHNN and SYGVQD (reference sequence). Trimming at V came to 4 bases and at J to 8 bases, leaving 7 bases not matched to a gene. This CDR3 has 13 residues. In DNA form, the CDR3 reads TGCGCCAGCAGTGGCTCTCGGGACAGCGAAGCTTTCTTT. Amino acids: CASSGSRDSEAFF.

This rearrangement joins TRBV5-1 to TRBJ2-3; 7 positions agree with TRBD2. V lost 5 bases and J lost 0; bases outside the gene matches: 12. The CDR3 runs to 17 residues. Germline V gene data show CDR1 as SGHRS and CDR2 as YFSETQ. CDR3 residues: CASRPLPLAASTDTQYF. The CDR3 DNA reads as TGCGCCAGCAGACCCCTCCCCCTAGCGGCTAGCACAGATACGCAGTATTTT.

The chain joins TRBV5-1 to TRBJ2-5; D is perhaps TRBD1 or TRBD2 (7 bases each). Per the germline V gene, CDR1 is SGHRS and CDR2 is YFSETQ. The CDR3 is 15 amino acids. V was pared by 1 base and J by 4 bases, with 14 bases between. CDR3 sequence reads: CASSLPTGEGETQYF. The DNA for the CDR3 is TGCGCCAGCAGCTTGCCAACAGGGGAGGGAGAGACCCAGTACTTC.

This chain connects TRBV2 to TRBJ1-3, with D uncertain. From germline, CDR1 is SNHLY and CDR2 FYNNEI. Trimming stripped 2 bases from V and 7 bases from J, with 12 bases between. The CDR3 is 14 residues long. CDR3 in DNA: TGTGCCAGCAGTGAACCAATTGTCTGGAACACCATATATTTT. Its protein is CASSEPIVWNTIYF.

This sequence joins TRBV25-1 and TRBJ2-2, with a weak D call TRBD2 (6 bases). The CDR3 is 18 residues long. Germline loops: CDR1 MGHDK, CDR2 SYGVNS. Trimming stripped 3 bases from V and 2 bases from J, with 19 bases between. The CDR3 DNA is TGTGCCAGCAGTGATCGCCGGTGGGGCGGGATTAACACCGGGGAGCTGTTTTTT. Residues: CASSDRRWGGINTGELFF. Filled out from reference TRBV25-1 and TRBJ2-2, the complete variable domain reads EADIYQTPRYLVIGTGKKITLECSQTMGHDKMYWYQQDPGMELHLIHYSYGVNSTEKGDLSSESTVSRIRTEHFPLTLESARPSHTSQYLCASSDRRWGGINTGELFFGEGSRLTVL.

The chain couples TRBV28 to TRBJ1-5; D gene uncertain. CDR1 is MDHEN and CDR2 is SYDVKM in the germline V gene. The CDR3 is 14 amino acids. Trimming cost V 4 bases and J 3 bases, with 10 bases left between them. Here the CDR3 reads CASSSELNNQPQHF. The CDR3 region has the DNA TGTGCCAGCAGTTCAGAGCTTAACAATCAGCCCCAGCATTTT. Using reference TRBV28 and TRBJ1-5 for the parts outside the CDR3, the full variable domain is DVKVTQSSRYLVKRTGEKVFLECVQDMDHENMFWYRQDPGLGLRLIYFSYDVKMKEKGDIPEGYSVSREKKERFSLILESASTNQTSMYLCASSSELNNQPQHFGDGTRLSIL.

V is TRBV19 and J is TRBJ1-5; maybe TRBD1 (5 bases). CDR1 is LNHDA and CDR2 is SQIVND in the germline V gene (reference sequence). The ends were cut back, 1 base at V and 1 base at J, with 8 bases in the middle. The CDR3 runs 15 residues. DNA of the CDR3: TGTGCCAGTAGTATAGGAGGGGAGAGCAATCAGCCCCAGCATTTT. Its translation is CASSIGGESNQPQHF.

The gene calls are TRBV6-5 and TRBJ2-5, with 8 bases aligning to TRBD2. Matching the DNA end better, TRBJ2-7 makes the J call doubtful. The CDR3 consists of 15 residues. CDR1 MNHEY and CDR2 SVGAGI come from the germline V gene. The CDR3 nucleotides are TGTGCCAGCAGTTACTCGGCGGGAGGCTCCTACGAGCAGTACTTC. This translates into CASSYSAGGSYEQYF.

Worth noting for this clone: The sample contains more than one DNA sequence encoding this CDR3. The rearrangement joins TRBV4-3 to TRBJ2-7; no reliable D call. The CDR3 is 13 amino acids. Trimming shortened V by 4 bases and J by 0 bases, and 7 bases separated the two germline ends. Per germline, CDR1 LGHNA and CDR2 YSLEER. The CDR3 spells CASSRDLSYEQYF. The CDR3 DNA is TGCGCCAGCAGCCGAGACCTCTCCTACGAGCAGTACTTC.

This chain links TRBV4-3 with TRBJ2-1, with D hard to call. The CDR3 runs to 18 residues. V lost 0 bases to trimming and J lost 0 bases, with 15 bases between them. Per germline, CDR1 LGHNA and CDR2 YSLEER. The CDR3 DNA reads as TGCGCCAGCAGCCAAGACCCCACGGGTTCTAGCTCCTACAATGAGCAGTTCTTC. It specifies CASSQDPTGSSSYNEQFF.

The CDR3 DNA sequence: TGTGCCAGCAGTGACTACAGGGGTCCCCTCTATGGCTACACCTTC. Encoded protein: CASSDYRGPLYGYTF. This chain links TRBV6-5 with TRBJ1-2; the match to TRBD1 covers 7 bases. There are 15 residues in the CDR3. Germline CDR1 and CDR2: MNHEY and SVGAGI. V lost 5 bases and J lost 4; bases outside the gene matches: 10.

The CDR3 here is CAWSPVGGGSQPQHF. The DNA for the CDR3 is TGTGCCTGGAGCCCTGTAGGAGGGGGGAGTCAGCCCCAGCATTTT. The rearrangement uses TRBV30 and TRBJ1-5; weak D call: TRBD1 (6 bases). The CDR3 covers 15 residues. The germline gives CDR1 GTSNPN, CDR2 SVGIG (reference sequence). V lost 3 bases to trimming and J lost 6 bases, with 18 bases between them.

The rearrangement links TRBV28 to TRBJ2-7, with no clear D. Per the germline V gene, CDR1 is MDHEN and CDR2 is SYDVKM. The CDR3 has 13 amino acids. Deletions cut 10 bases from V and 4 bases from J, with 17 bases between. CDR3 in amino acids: CATRLSPLYEQYF. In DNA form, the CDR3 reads TGTGCCACCAGGCTAAGTCCCCTTTACGAGCAGTACTTC.